These 15 T cell receptor beta chains came from one sample sequenced in a study of follicular helper T cells after annual influenza vaccination. The data were produced by immunoSEQ multiplex PCR, yet TCRdb's version contains in-frame clones alone and is incomplete. Of about 11,000 clones in the sample, around four fifths were seen once. This material consisted of CXCR5- memory CD4+ T cells sorted from blood, taken 6 weeks after influenza vaccination. The origin of the receptors is an adult who received the influenza vaccine.

This chain uses TRBV7-8 with TRBJ2-5; maybe TRBD1 (6 bases). V was trimmed by 5 bases and J by 4 bases, leaving 17 bases between them. Germline CDR1 and CDR2: SGHVS and FQNEAQ. This CDR3 comprises 15 residues. The CDR3 coding sequence is TGTGCCAGCAGCCCATCGGCAGGGGCGTTAGAGACCCAGTACTTC. Its translation is CASSPSAGALETQYF.

The chain is built from TRBV7-3 and TRBJ2-1; 10 bases match TRBD2. The CDR3 totals 13 residues. Germline V gene sequence: CDR1 SGHTA, CDR2 FQGTGA. The trim removed 4 bases at V and 10 bases at J, leaving 4 bases unmatched. The CDR3 DNA reads TGTGCCAGCAGCTCAACTAGCGGGGAAGAGCAGTTCTTC. It encodes CASSSTSGEEQFF.

The V gene is TRBV4-3, the J gene TRBJ2-1, with D possibly TRBD2 on 6 matching bases. The CDR3 runs to 15 residues. Germline CDR1 reads LGHNA; CDR2 reads YSLEER. V was shortened by 5 bases and J by 5 bases, with 16 bases between the two germline ends. The DNA for the CDR3 is TGCGCCAGCAGCTTCACCCGGGGAGGAGACAATGAGCAGTTCTTC. It translates to CASSFTRGGDNEQFF.

This chain connects TRBV5-3 to TRBJ2-7; TRBD2 agrees at 12 bases. TRBV5-3 is designated an ORF whose function remains uncertain. The J segment lost 2 bases and the V segment lost 2 bases, leaving 5 bases of the junction unmatched. The CDR3 loop spans 16 amino acids. CDR3 sequence (DNA): TGTGCCAGAAGCTTAACTAGCGGGAGGACAACCTACGAGCAGTACTTC. Its protein product is CARSLTSGRTTYEQYF.

The chain carries TRBV19 and TRBJ1-4; D is ambiguous. The CDR3 loop spans 15 amino acids. Germline loops: CDR1 LNHDA, CDR2 SQIVND (reference sequence). Between the trimmed V and J ends, which lost 4 bases and 8 bases, there was a span of 17 bases. In DNA, the CDR3 is TGTGCCAGTAGTAATGGAGACCCATCCCTCGAAAAACTGTTTTTT. Translation gives CASSNGDPSLEKLFF.

The rearrangement joins TRBV5-4 to TRBJ2-2, with TRBD1 matching over 7 bases. From germline, CDR1 is SGHNT and CDR2 YYREEE (reference sequence). V trimming: 10 bases; J trimming: 5 bases; junction bases outside the gene matches: 8. This CDR3 region has 13 residues. The CDR3 DNA sequence: TGTGCCGAGCATACAGGGGAAACCGGGGAGCTGTTTTTT. It encodes CAEHTGETGELFF. Combining the CDR3 with reference TRBV5-4 and TRBJ2-2 gives the whole variable domain ETGVTQSPTHLIKTRGQQVTLRCSSQSGHNTVSWYQQALGQGPQFIFQYYREEENGRGNFPPRFSGLQFPNYSSELNVNALELDDSALYLCAEHTGETGELFFGEGSRLTVL.

J is TRBJ1-1 and V is TRBV9, with D perhaps matching TRBD1 (5 bases). CDR1 and CDR2 (germline): SGDLS, YYNGEE. The CDR3 has 13 residues. The V and J ends lost 2 bases and 3 bases respectively, with 8 bases between them. In DNA form, the CDR3 reads TGTGCCAGCAGCGTGGGGGATGACACTGAAGCTTTCTTT. This codes for CASSVGDDTEAFF.

This chain connects TRBV15 to TRBJ1-3; D remains ambiguous. The V and J ends lost 5 bases and 4 bases respectively, with 9 bases between them. The CDR3 runs 13 residues. Germline loops: CDR1 LNHNV, CDR2 YYDKDF (reference sequence). CDR3 protein: CATSLAVGNTIYF. The CDR3 DNA reads as TGTGCCACCAGCTTAGCCGTCGGAAACACCATATATTTT.

The V call is TRBV5-1, the J call TRBJ2-1, with 8 positions matching TRBD2. The CDR3 has 15 amino acids. The J segment lost 6 bases and the V segment lost 5 bases, leaving 10 bases of the junction unmatched. Germline values: CDR1 SGHRS, CDR2 YFSETQ. The CDR3 DNA reads as TGCGCCAGCAGGGAGATTAGCGGGGCTCGCAATGAGCAGTTCTTC. Its protein product is CASREISGARNEQFF.

This clone occurred once. The chain uses TRBV7-9 and TRBJ1-1; unclear D gene. The CDR3 length is 13 residues. In germline, CDR1 is SEHNR, CDR2 FQNEAQ (reference sequence). Trimming removed 2 bases from V and 5 bases from J, with 9 bases in between. The DNA for the CDR3 is TGTGCCAGCAGCTTACGGGGAGGAACTGAAGCTTTCTTT. Translated: CASSLRGGTEAFF.

The chain uses TRBV27 and TRBJ2-7; TRBD2 matches at 7 bases. This CDR3 is 14 amino acids long. Germline CDR1 is MNHEY and CDR2 is SMNVEV (reference sequence). The J segment lost 4 bases and the V segment lost 4 bases, leaving 7 bases of the junction unmatched. Here the CDR3 reads CASSSRLAAYEQYF. CDR3 in DNA: TGTGCCAGCAGTTCGAGGCTAGCGGCATACGAGCAGTACTTC.

Only one count was recorded for this clone. The chain uses TRBV27 and TRBJ1-5; D possibly corresponds to TRBD1 (5 bases). V shed 5 bases and J shed 1 base, with 12 bases lying between them. Germline V gene lookup returns CDR1 MNHEY and CDR2 SMNVEV (reference sequence). CDR3 size: 15 residues. For the CDR3, the DNA is TGTGCCAGCAGTGGAACGGGGGGAAGCAATCAGCCCCAGCATTTT. Its translation is CASSGTGGSNQPQHF.

V usage is TRBV5-1 and J usage is TRBJ2-7, with TRBD2 matching over 11 bases. From germline, CDR1 is SGHRS and CDR2 YFSETQ. The CDR3 is 16 residues long. The trim removed 4 bases at V and 2 bases at J, leaving 8 bases unmatched. For the CDR3, the DNA is TGCGCCAGCAGCAGGGAGGAGACTAGCGGGACCTACGAGCAGTACTTC. This translates into CASSREETSGTYEQYF. Full variable domain (outside the CDR3, taken from reference TRBV5-1 and TRBJ2-7): KAGVTQTPRYLIKTRGQQVTLSCSPISGHRSVSWYQQTPGQGLQFLFEYFSETQRNKGNFPGRFSGRQFSNSRSEMNVSTLELGDSALYLCASSREETSGTYEQYFGPGTRLTVT.

This chain joins TRBV29-1 and TRBJ2-1; tentatively, D is TRBD1 or TRBD2 (5 bases each). Germline V lookup: CDR1 SQVTM, CDR2 ANQGSEA. With 0 bases removed from V and 6 bases from J, the gap between germline ends came to 18 bases. The CDR3 runs 16 residues. DNA of the CDR3: TGCAGCGTTGAAGATCAAACGGGGCAATTTCGCAATGAGCAGTTCTTC. Encoded protein: CSVEDQTGQFRNEQFF.

J is TRBJ2-3 and V is TRBV7-8; tentative D call: TRBD2 (6 bases). The CDR3 extends over 16 amino acids. Germline lookup yields CDR1 SGHVS and CDR2 FQNEAQ. Trimming left V 9 bases short and J 1 base short, with 20 bases between. This chain's CDR3 is CASRVGRGRGTDTQYF. The DNA for the CDR3 is TGTGCCAGTAGGGTCGGGAGAGGGCGCGGCACAGATACGCAGTATTTT. The full variable domain, its missing parts supplied by reference TRBV7-8 and TRBJ2-3, is GAGVSQSPRYKVAKRGQDVALRCDPISGHVSLFWYQQALGQGPEFLTYFQNEAQLDKSGLPSDRFFAERPEGSVSTLKIQRTQQEDSAVYLCASRVGRGRGTDTQYFGPGTRLTVL.